The following is a T cell receptor beta chain sequence with its context. Its target is unknown. These data are taken from a study of identical twins. Study outcomes and limitations: Invariant MAIT and iNKT cells may have partly biased zero-insertion analyses.

A single record per CDR3 protein comes from TCRdb applying MiXCR to the 5' RACE reads. Among around 230,000 distinct CDR3 sequences listed, 6% to 7% were seen once. The V gene lost 3 bases and the J gene lost 3 bases, with 10 bases spanning the gap. The CDR3 length is 13 residues. The germline V gene has CDR1 SGDLS and CDR2 YYNGEE. The sample also formed part of further work on T cells expressing NK-cell markers. From that report: In about 6 donors, dominant CD3+CD56+NKG2C+ clonotypes ranked among the top 10 CD8+ clonotypes.

The origin of this receptor is a woman younger than 35 in good health. The sequenced sample was CD8+ T cells sorted from blood. This chain joins TRBV9 and TRBJ2-7; D is unresolved. As DNA, the CDR3 is TGTGCCAGCAGCGCCGCGGCCAGCTACGAGCAGTACTTC. This codes for CASSAAASYEQYF.